Presented here are 4 T cell receptor beta chains from one specimen sequenced in a study of Tregs in tolerant kidney transplant recipients. This table comes from immunoSEQ multiplex PCR, and its TCRdb copy is limited to in-frame clones, with some not included. Among around 77,000 clones listed, under 98% were seen once. Sequenced material: CD4+ T cells from blood, taken before the transplant. These TCRs come from a human donor who received a combined kidney and bone marrow transplant.

The V and J genes are TRBV18 and TRBJ2-7; a possible D gene is TRBD1 (6 bases). V shed 1 base and J shed 6 bases, with 13 bases lying between them. There are 14 residues in the CDR3. Germline V gives CDR1 KGHSH, CDR2 LQKENI. For the CDR3, the DNA is TGTGCCAGCTCACCACGGGGGCCGTCTGGCGAGCAGTACTTC. It yields the protein CASSPRGPSGEQYF. Filled out from reference TRBV18 and TRBJ2-7, the complete variable domain reads NAGVMQNPRHLVRRRGQEARLRCSPMKGHSHVYWYRQLPEEGLKFMVYLQKENIIDESGMPKERFSAEFPKEGPSILRIQQVVRGDSAAYFCASSPRGPSGEQYFGPGTRLTVT.

This chain connects TRBV10-3 to TRBJ1-4, with D tentatively TRBD1 (6 bases). V was pared by 6 bases and J by 2 bases, with 10 bases between. Germline CDR1 is ENHRY and CDR2 is SYGVKD. The CDR3 extends over 14 amino acids. The CDR3 nucleotides read TGTGCCATCAGAGCTCAGGGGACTAATGAAAAACTGTTTTTT. Its translation is CAIRAQGTNEKLFF.

The chain employs TRBV12-5 and TRBJ1-2, with D possibly TRBD1 on 6 matching bases. This CDR3 has 14 residues. The V end lost 0 bases, the J end lost 4 bases, and 9 bases lay between the germline ends. Per the germline V gene, CDR1 is LGHNT and CDR2 is FRNRAP. The CDR3 DNA is TGTGCTAGTGGTTTGGTACAGGGAAGCTATGGCTACACCTTC. Its translation: CASGLVQGSYGYTF.

This chain connects TRBV19 to TRBJ2-5; 7 bases fit TRBD1. CDR3 length equals 16 residues. Germline CDR1 and CDR2: LNHDA and SQIVND (reference sequence). V gave up 4 bases and J gave up 2 bases; unmatched junction bases: 10. DNA for the CDR3: TGTGCCAGTAGTAGGGGACAGACAGAAGGTCAAGAGACCCAGTACTTC. Its protein product is CASSRGQTEGQETQYF.